This is a list of T cell receptor beta chains from one sample in a study of T-cell reconstitution after alpha-beta-depleted transplantation in children. Via MiXCR, TCRdb re-called the PCR reads, giving one row per CDR3 protein. The sample consists of approximately 630,000 distinct CDR3 sequences, over 10% of them appearing once. This sample comprised PBMCs, obtained before TCRalphabeta/CD19-depleted stem cell transplant. These receptors were obtained from a girl aged 2-10 years with congenital amegakaryocytic thrombocytopenia, due to receive a stem cell transplant. Both conserved end residues are part of each CDR3. D genes are given only for firm matches. Size is stated for part of the rows, as once, few or many counts, or as a class when the clone is expanded.

D gene: TRBD1
J gene: TRBJ1-2
clone size: few
V gene: TRBV5-6
CDR3 protein: CATTGGVLYGYTF
CDR3 DNA: TGTGCCACGACAGGGGGCGTACTCTATGGCTACACCTTC

D gene: .
J gene: TRBJ2-5
clone size: many
V gene: TRBV20-1
CDR3 protein: CSAPDDPEETQYF
CDR3 DNA: TGCAGTGCTCCTGACGACCCCGAAGAGACCCAGTACTTC

D gene: .
J gene: TRBJ2-3
clone size: many
V gene: TRBV7-6
CDR3 protein: CASSLGLGPDTQYF
CDR3 DNA: TGTGCCAGCAGCTTAGGGTTGGGTCCAGATACGCAGTATTTT

D gene: TRBD2
J gene: TRBJ2-1
clone size: .
V gene: TRBV18
CDR3 protein: CASSPRLAEYKQFF
CDR3 DNA: TGTGCCAGCTCACCCAGGCTAGCGGAGTATAAGCAGTTCTTC

D gene: TRBD2
J gene: TRBJ2-1
clone size: few
V gene: TRBV10-2
CDR3 protein: CAGGSGRGEQFF
CDR3 DNA: TGCGCGGGGGGTAGCGGGAGGGGGGAGCAGTTCTTC

D gene: .
J gene: TRBJ2-7
clone size: many
V gene: TRBV11-2
CDR3 protein: CASSLGLKSEQYF
CDR3 DNA: TGTGCCAGCAGCTTAGGGTTGAAAAGCGAGCAGTACTTC

D gene: TRBD2
J gene: TRBJ2-7
clone size: .
V gene: TRBV27
CDR3 protein: CASSPVAGVAYEQYF
CDR3 DNA: TGTGCCAGCAGTCCAGTAGCGGGAGTGGCCTACGAGCAGTACTTC

D gene: TRBD2
J gene: TRBJ2-3
clone size: .
V gene: TRBV7-6
CDR3 protein: CASSVSGSVALSTDTQYF
CDR3 DNA: TGTGCCAGCAGCGTTAGCGGGAGTGTGGCCTTGAGCACAGATACGCAGTATTTT

D gene: .
J gene: TRBJ1-1
clone size: .
V gene: TRBV6-2/TRBV6-3
CDR3 protein: CASSYSFPGEMNTEAFF
CDR3 DNA: TGTGCCAGCAGTTACTCTTTTCCGGGCGAAATGAACACTGAAGCTTTCTTT

D gene: .
J gene: TRBJ2-7
clone size: many
V gene: TRBV20-1
CDR3 protein: CSATLMQGSSYEQYF
CDR3 DNA: TGCAGTGCTACCCTGATGCAAGGAAGCTCCTACGAGCAGTACTTC

D gene: .
J gene: TRBJ2-7
clone size: few
V gene: TRBV30
CDR3 protein: CAWSVVVGPYEQYF
CDR3 DNA: TGTGCCTGGAGTGTCGTGGTCGGCCCCTACGAGCAGTACTTC

D gene: .
J gene: TRBJ2-1
clone size: .
V gene: TRBV14
CDR3 protein: CASSPTSRGDNEQFF
CDR3 DNA: TGTGCCAGCAGCCCGACTAGTCGAGGGGACAATGAGCAGTTCTTC

D gene: TRBD2
J gene: TRBJ2-1
clone size: many
V gene: TRBV4-1
CDR3 protein: CASSQDHPTSDSYNEQFF
CDR3 DNA: TGCGCCAGCAGCCAAGACCACCCTACTAGCGACTCCTACAATGAGCAGTTCTTC

D gene: .
J gene: TRBJ1-3
clone size: many
V gene: TRBV7-6
CDR3 protein: CASSLERDTRSGNTIYF
CDR3 DNA: TGTGCCAGCAGCTTAGAGCGGGACACCCGCTCTGGAAACACCATATATTTT

D gene: TRBD1
J gene: TRBJ1-6
clone size: few
V gene: TRBV3-1
CDR3 protein: CASRRQGRDSPLHF
CDR3 DNA: TGTGCCAGCAGACGACAGGGCCGGGATTCACCCCTCCACTTT

D gene: .
J gene: TRBJ2-5
clone size: many
V gene: TRBV5-1
CDR3 protein: CASSLDAAQETQYF
CDR3 DNA: TGCGCCAGCAGCTTGGATGCGGCGCAAGAGACCCAGTACTTC